One sample yielded the 23 T cell receptor beta chains listed below, sequenced in a study of blood T cell repertoires in COVID-19. The table came from immunoSEQ multiplex PCR; TCRdb's copy has only in-frame clones and leaves some out. Of 150,000 to 200,000 clones in the sample, 88% were seen once. Input material: PBMCs or T cells enriched from blood (not recorded which). Receptors were obtained from a woman in her late teens or twenties who had recovered from COVID-19.

The V and J genes are TRBV9 and TRBJ2-7; TRBD2 might be the D (5 bases). The ends were cut back, 3 bases at V and 3 bases at J, with 16 bases in the middle. CDR1 is SGDLS and CDR2 is YYNGEE in the germline V gene. The CDR3 has 15 residues. The CDR3 region has the DNA TGTGCCAGCAGCGCGAGCGGTTACAGCCGCTACGAGCAGTACTTC. This sequence encodes CASSASGYSRYEQYF.

The V call is TRBV19, the J call TRBJ1-5; the match to TRBD1 covers 7 bases. The V and J ends lost 6 bases and 2 bases, in that order; junction bases with no gene match: 7. This CDR3 is 15 amino acids long. The germline V gene encodes CDR1 LNHDA and CDR2 SQIVND (reference sequence). This chain's CDR3 is CASSSTGFGNQPQHF. The CDR3, as DNA: TGTGCCAGTAGCTCGACAGGGTTTGGCAATCAGCCCCAGCATTTT.

This sequence joins TRBV18 and TRBJ1-5; D is unclear. The CDR3 runs to 13 residues. The V end was cut by 3 bases, the J end by 2 bases, with 5 bases between. Germline V gene lookup returns CDR1 KGHSH and CDR2 LQKENI. The CDR3 reads CASSPAGNQPQHF. CDR3 nucleotides: TGTGCCAGCTCACCGGCTGGCAATCAGCCCCAGCATTTT.

The chain recombines TRBV7-2 with TRBJ1-2; no reliable D call. The CDR3 runs to 15 residues. The V and J ends lost 4 bases and 6 bases respectively, with 18 bases between them. Germline V CDR1 and CDR2: SGHTA, FQGNSA. CDR3 protein: CASSSLGYPVHGYTF. For the CDR3, the DNA is TGTGCCAGCAGCTCCCTCGGGTACCCGGTCCATGGCTACACCTTC.

V is TRBV30 and J is TRBJ2-3, with D perhaps matching TRBD2 (5 bases). Trimming removed 3 bases from V and 1 base from J, with 14 bases in between. Germline V gives CDR1 GTSNPN, CDR2 SVGIG (reference sequence). The CDR3 spans 15 residues. CDR3 in amino acids: CAWSPERWGTDTQYF. The DNA for the CDR3 is TGTGCCTGGAGCCCAGAGCGGTGGGGCACAGATACGCAGTATTTT.

The genes are TRBV6-5 and TRBJ1-5; 7 bases match TRBD1. CDR1 and CDR2 (germline): MNHEY, SVGAGI. The CDR3 sequence is 15 residues long. Trimming removed 0 bases from V and 7 bases from J; junction bases left unmatched: 6. In nucleotides, the CDR3 is TGTGCCAGCAGTTACTCGGAGGGGGCTCACCAGCCCCAGCATTTT. It specifies CASSYSEGAHQPQHF.

V is TRBV10-1 and J is TRBJ1-5, with 11 bases matching TRBD1. The CDR3 sequence is 15 residues long. V lost 0 bases to trimming and J lost 5 bases; unmatched junction nucleotides: 0. Germline assignment: CDR1 WNHNN and CDR2 SYGVQD (reference sequence). CDR3 in amino acids: CASSESGQGDQPQHF. The DNA for the CDR3 is TGCGCCAGCAGTGAGTCGGGACAGGGGGATCAGCCCCAGCATTTT.

The chain employs TRBV6-1 and TRBJ1-6; 7 bases line up with TRBD1. Trimming took 2 bases from V and 10 from J; bases not matched to a gene: 5. There are 14 residues in the CDR3. Germline V CDR1 and CDR2: MNHNS, SASEGT. The CDR3 coding sequence is TGTGCCAGCAGTGAATCGGAGGGGGCCTCACCCCTCCACTTT. Translated, it gives CASSESEGASPLHF.

The chain is built from TRBV7-2 and TRBJ2-2; tentative D call: TRBD1 (5 bases). CDR1 and CDR2 (germline): SGHTA, FQGNSA. The CDR3 has 16 residues. V lost 0 bases and J 5 bases, leaving 13 bases between the germline ends. This chain's CDR3 is CASSLAVRESTGELFF. In nucleotides, the CDR3 is TGTGCCAGCAGCTTAGCGGTCAGGGAAAGTACCGGGGAGCTGTTTTTT.

The genes are TRBV10-3 and TRBJ1-2; the D gene is possibly TRBD1 (5 bases). V lost 5 bases and J 3 bases, leaving 10 bases between the germline ends. Germline loops: CDR1 ENHRY, CDR2 SYGVKD. This CDR3 spans 13 amino acids. The CDR3 here is CAISQDTDYGYTF. The CDR3 region has the DNA TGTGCCATCAGTCAGGACACAGACTATGGCTACACCTTC.

The V call is TRBV6-4, the J call TRBJ2-3, with TRBD1 identical over 8 bases. This CDR3 has 15 residues. The germline V gene encodes CDR1 MRHNA and CDR2 SNTAGT. The V gene end was trimmed by 0 bases and the J gene end by 4 bases; junction bases not matched to a gene: 3. The CDR3 is CASSDSQGAADTQYF. CDR3 DNA: TGTGCCAGCAGTGACTCCCAGGGGGCGGCAGATACGCAGTATTTT.

J is TRBJ2-1 and V is TRBV7-9; D gene ambiguous. Deletions cut 3 bases from V and 7 bases from J, with 16 bases between. The CDR3 extends over 15 amino acids. Germline assignment: CDR1 SEHNR and CDR2 FQNEAQ (reference sequence). In DNA, the CDR3 is TGTGCCAGCAGCTTCGTAGAGCCGCCGTGGAATGAGCAGTTCTTC. This translates into CASSFVEPPWNEQFF.

The gene calls are TRBV7-9 and TRBJ1-2, with D possibly TRBD1 on 5 matching bases. Germline loops: CDR1 SEHNR, CDR2 FQNEAQ (reference sequence). V gave up 5 bases and J gave up 4 bases, with 11 bases separating them. This CDR3 contains 13 residues. The CDR3 DNA follows: TGTGCCAGCAGCCCCGACAGAACCTATGGCTACACCTTC. This translates into CASSPDRTYGYTF.

The chain couples TRBV27 to TRBJ2-5; a possible D gene is TRBD1 (5 bases). The CDR3 extends over 14 amino acids. Per the germline V gene, CDR1 is MNHEY and CDR2 is SMNVEV (reference sequence). Deletions cut 6 bases from V and 3 bases from J, with 14 bases between. The CDR3, as DNA: TGTGCCAGCAGCCTCTGGGGCGGTGAAGAGACCCAGTACTTC. As protein: CASSLWGGEETQYF.

The chain employs TRBV5-1 and TRBJ2-3, with 8 bases identical to TRBD2. Trimming removed 2 bases from V and 4 bases from J; junction bases left unmatched: 6. The CDR3 loop spans 15 amino acids. Germline values: CDR1 SGHRS, CDR2 YFSETQ. The DNA for the CDR3 is TGCGCCAGCAGCTTAGGGACTAGGCGGGCAGATACGCAGTATTTT. It translates to CASSLGTRRADTQYF.

The CDR3 region is CASSQLYSTGGYLQRYNEQFF. The CDR3 region has the DNA TGCGCCAGCAGCCAATTATATTCGACAGGGGGCTATCTACAGCGCTACAATGAGCAGTTCTTC. V and J are TRBV4-1 and TRBJ2-1; TRBD1 agrees at 10 bases. Germline V gene lookup returns CDR1 MGHRA and CDR2 YSYEKL. Trimming removed 2 bases from V and 3 bases from J; junction bases left unmatched: 19. There are 21 residues in the CDR3.

The rearrangement links TRBV5-1 to TRBJ2-1, with 12 bases identical to TRBD2. Per the germline V gene, CDR1 is SGHRS and CDR2 is YFSETQ. With 4 bases clipped from V and 6 bases from J, the junction kept 5 bases outside the gene matches. The CDR3 covers 15 residues. CDR3 region: CASSLTSGSINEQFF. The CDR3 DNA is TGCGCCAGCAGCCTGACTAGCGGGAGTATCAATGAGCAGTTCTTC.

This clone has a handful of counts. This chain links TRBV7-9 with TRBJ2-1; the match to TRBD1 covers 9 bases. After removal of 0 bases from V and 7 bases from J, the junction contained 4 bases not matched to a gene. This CDR3 spans 15 amino acids. The V gene's germline CDR1 is SEHNR and CDR2 FQNEAQ (reference sequence). DNA for the CDR3: TGTGCCAGCAGCTTAGCCGGGACAGGGAGGAATGAGCAGTTCTTC. It encodes CASSLAGTGRNEQFF.

The rearrangement uses TRBV30 and TRBJ2-5; tentative D call: TRBD2 (8 bases). V was pared by 2 bases and J by 1 base, with 17 bases between. Looked up from germline, CDR1 is GTSNPN and CDR2 is SVGIG (reference sequence). This CDR3 contains 16 residues. Here the CDR3 DNA reads TGTGCCTGGAGTAGGGGGCTCGGGACTAGCCAAGAGACCCAGTACTTC. Protein sequence: CAWSRGLGTSQETQYF.

The sample holds one count of this clone. This chain connects TRBV3-1 (or the pseudogene TRBV3-2) to TRBJ2-5; 8 bases fit TRBD1. Germline assignment: CDR1 LGHDT and CDR2 YNNKEL (reference sequence). CDR3 size: 13 residues. Trimming took 1 base from V and 9 from J; bases not matched to a gene: 4. This CDR3 is CASSQVDRAAQYF. The CDR3 DNA sequence: TGTGCCAGCAGCCAAGTGGACAGGGCCGCCCAGTACTTC.

The chain carries TRBV13 and TRBJ2-5; D uncertain. Per germline, CDR1 PRHDT and CDR2 FYEKMQ (reference sequence). The V end lost 3 bases, the J end lost 5 bases, and 19 bases lay between the germline ends. The length of the CDR3 is 16 residues. The CDR3 sequence is CASSFRGLFPNETQYF. The CDR3 nucleotides read TGTGCCAGCAGCTTCCGTGGGCTTTTTCCTAATGAGACCCAGTACTTC.

The genes are TRBV6-2 or TRBV6-3 and TRBJ2-7; D unresolved. The V end was cut by 1 base, the J end by 0 bases, with 4 bases between. CDR3 length: 13 amino acids. CDR1 MNHEY and CDR2 SVGEGT come from the germline V gene. The CDR3 region is CASSYFSSYEQYF. CDR3 bases: TGTGCCAGCAGTTACTTCAGCTCCTACGAGCAGTACTTC.

This chain uses TRBV10-1 with TRBJ2-1, with 7 bases lining up with TRBD1. Germline values: CDR1 WNHNN, CDR2 SYGVQD (reference sequence). CDR3 length equals 12 residues. Trimming took 7 bases from V and 15 from J; bases not matched to a gene: 12. The CDR3 here is CASTSRGFSGFF. As DNA, the CDR3 is TGCGCCAGCACCAGCAGGGGGTTTTCGGGGTTCTTC.